A selection of T cell receptor beta chains follows, all from one sample in a study of blood T cell repertoires in COVID-19. Only in-frame clones appear in the TCRdb table, and some are missing; sequencing was by immunoSEQ multiplex PCR. Of more than 85,000 clones listed, roughly four fifths are singletons. Sequencing used peripheral blood. These receptors all stem from a woman aged 55 to 70 with acute or convalescent COVID-19. Each CDR3 is given without its conserved first and last residue.

V gene	J gene	CDR3 protein
TRBV4-2	TRBJ2-4	ASSLNSGGPGDIQY
TRBV28	TRBJ1-2	ASSPGQDYGYT
TRBV5-4	TRBJ2-1	ASSLAGVAGVHEQF
TRBV21-1	TRBJ1-1	ASGQGAPVRNTEAF
TRBV11-3	TRBJ1-3	ASSYRGAGNTIY
TRBV4-2	TRBJ2-6	ASRPGTGFGANVLT
TRBV30	TRBJ2-5	AWSEAAGQETQY
TRBV4-3	TRBJ2-3	ASSQEAITDTQY
TRBV5-4	TRBJ2-2	ASSSGGPGTGELF
TRBV7-2	TRBJ1-1	ASSRDFITEAF
TRBV24-1	TRBJ2-7	ATSMGQGYSYEQY
TRBV5-6	TRBJ1-1	ASSVWGERTEAF
TRBV7-9	TRBJ1-5	ASSLARTDNQPQH
TRBV19	TRBJ2-3	ASSIGGSTDTQY
TRBV6-2/TRBV6-3	TRBJ1-2	ASSYHRDRGLYRHGYT
TRBV4-3	TRBJ2-5	ASSQEVQGTETQY
TRBV20-1	TRBJ1-1	SATQGLEAF
TRBV7-2	TRBJ1-6	ASSSRTGGRSPLH
TRBV27	TRBJ2-7	ASWSRVPYEQY
TRBV6-6	TRBJ1-5	ASSYPGGTQPQH
TRBV11-2	TRBJ2-5	ASSWQGQGTETQY
TRBV6-1	TRBJ1-5	ASSDFPGTYNQPQH
TRBV20-1	TRBJ2-3	SASGSGQGYTDTQY
TRBV24-1	TRBJ2-2	ATHGQGGTGELF
TRBV24-1	TRBJ2-2	ATSDMTQGAGIGELF
TRBV19	TRBJ2-1	ASSQKTGQGKGSAYNEQF
TRBV7-3	TRBJ2-3	ASSMTGSDTQY
TRBV13	TRBJ2-1	ASSHLAGGSSLRSYNEQF
TRBV2	TRBJ1-2	ASTSTGGVYGYT
TRBV19	TRBJ1-2	ASTTGHSNYGYT